The T cell receptor beta chain described here comes from a study of circulating CD8 cells and anti-PD-1 response in melanoma (TCRdb year 2020). In terms of the full investigation: Nivolumab was administered to patients intravenously at 3 mg/kg every 2 weeks. In on-treatment samples, a biotinylated anti-human IgG4 antibody was used to detect PD-1. Patients with complete or partial responses were classified as responders, and patients with stable or progressive disease (RECIST v1.1) were classified as non-responders. The TCR repertoire analysis included about eleven melanoma patients, of whom 7 were non-responders and 4 were responders. The melanoma cohort had about 13 patients, seven of whom got anti-PD-1 as first-line therapy, while the other six had previously had targeted therapy or immunotherapy.

Instrument on record: NextSeq 500. The QIAseq Immune Repertoire RNA Library Kit, Human TCR Panel, was used to prepare TCR libraries from about 15 ng of total RNA. The TCR libraries were sequenced on an Illumina NextSeq using a Mid Output V2 kit and asymmetric 261x41 paired-end reads. Every TCR library was diluted down to 3.5 to 5 nM, then pooled, denatured and loaded at 0.85 to 1 pM. Regarding the original processing steps: Processing of the TCR FASTQ files took place in the QIAGEN GeneGlobe Data Analysis Center, and downstream analysis was done in R 3.5.2. Clonality was computed as one minus Shannon entropy normalized by the log of the number of unique productive sequences. For each subset, Fisher exact tests at 5% FDR were used to find TRA or TRB clonotypes whose abundance differed between baseline and M1. Clonotypes with differential abundance were put into four groups: emerging, expanding, contracting or non-expanding/contracting. Morisita's overlap index was used to measure repertoire overlap between patients. The raw public data were reprocessed by TCRdb itself: fastp quality trimming at Q25, MiXCR clonotype calling, in-frame beta chains only. Identical CDR3 proteins give one entry, which carries the most common genes and DNA. V and J calls and clone size were set by TCRdb, not the authors. Across this sample there are several hundred distinct CDR3 sequences, with 4.5% to 5.5% seen only once. The ten largest clones capture approximately 38% of the sample.

This clonotype is regarded as medium-sized (0.01 to 0.1%). What antigen it recognizes has not been identified. Base quality data are lacking; no much larger clone is found one base away. From the germline V gene (reference sequence), CDR1 is LNHDA and CDR2 is SQIVND. The CDR3 holds 13 amino acids from the cysteine to the phenylalanine. CDR3 DNA only is kept here, 39 bases in frame from base 1. V sheds 4 bases and J sheds 0 bases, leaving 4 bases between their ends. Using a BD FACSAria II cell sorter, four subsets defined by PD-1 and/or TIGIT were sorted from live CD3+CD8+TCRalphabeta+ cells. Circulating CD8 T cells were sorted into four subsets by PD-1 and TIGIT expression to characterize their relevance to anti-PD-1 therapy response. From each sorted CD8 T-cell subset, both TCR alpha and TCR beta chains were sequenced. Peripheral blood was drawn before the first anti-PD-1 injection and after two and four injections. Ficoll gradient centrifugation was used to isolate PBMCs immediately. Until use, PBMCs were stored frozen in liquid nitrogen in RPMI containing about 21% FCS and about 9.4% DMSO. After thawing, PBMCs were stained with a viability dye plus antibodies against CD3, CD8alpha, TCRalphabeta, PD-1 and TIGIT. The RNeasy Kit was used to extract total RNA, and all samples had a RIN greater than 7.

General findings and caveats noted by the study authors: Because of limited material, replicates were generally not included when the experiments were performed. Since no tumor material could be accessed, the researchers instead assessed tumor reactivity using peptide assays on expanded sorted subsets. The authors pointed out that the cohort included both treatment-naive and previously treated patients, and that this mix could influence the results. The highest diversity was observed in the DNEG repertoire, similar and higher clonality was shown by the PD-1 and DPOS repertoires, and the lowest diversity was found in the TIGIT repertoires. The published TCR repertoire comparisons used only baseline and M1 samples from a small cohort with few responders. Repertoires were found to be largely private between subsets, with under 7% of TRB clonotypes shared at M1, and the highest sharing was observed between DPOS and TIGIT.

The origin of this receptor is a human donor with melanoma. Here the chain combines TRBV19 and TRBJ2-1; the D gene remains uncertain. Source: CD8+ T cells from PBMCs, taken at baseline or after one month of anti-PD-1 therapy (not recorded which). DNA sequence: TGTGCCAGTAGTAGCGCCTCCTACAATGAGCAGTTCTTC. This gives the protein CASSSASYNEQFF.